The 10 T cell receptor beta chains listed next were all sequenced from one sample in a study of blood T cell repertoires in COVID-19. Sequencing used immunoSEQ multiplex PCR; TCRdb keeps in-frame clones, though not all of them. Of under 200,000 clones listed, around nine tenths are singletons. Sequenced: peripheral blood. The receptors shown here come from a man in his forties or fifties who had recovered from COVID-19.

The chain links TRBV7-9 to TRBJ2-3, with TRBD1 as a possible D gene (6 bases). V lost 5 bases to trimming and J lost 1 base, with 10 bases between them. The CDR3 runs to 14 residues. Per germline, CDR1 SEHNR and CDR2 FQNEAQ (reference sequence). The CDR3 protein is CASSRRQGTDTQYF. In DNA form, the CDR3 reads TGTGCCAGCAGCCGAAGACAGGGCACAGATACGCAGTATTTT.

The chain couples TRBV7-6 to TRBJ2-7, with TRBD2 matching over 12 bases. With V trimmed by 3 bases and J by 4 bases, 4 bases remained unmatched. This CDR3 has 15 amino acids. Germline CDR1 reads SGHVS; CDR2 reads FNYEAQ. In nucleotides, the CDR3 is TGTGCCAGCAGCTTTCGGACTAGCGGGAAGTACGAGCAGTACTTC. This sequence encodes CASSFRTSGKYEQYF.

The rearrangement uses TRBV6-2 or TRBV6-3 and TRBJ1-1, with D unclear. Germline V gene sequence: CDR1 MNHEY, CDR2 SVGEGT. CDR3 length: 17 amino acids. Trimming removed 5 bases at V and 0 bases at J, with 19 bases between. For the CDR3, the DNA is TGTGCCAGCAGTCCCATTGGGAAGGGAGGCATGAACACTGAAGCTTTCTTT. It translates to CASSPIGKGGMNTEAFF.

This rearrangement joins TRBV15 to TRBJ2-1; no firm D call. There are 12 residues in the CDR3. The germline V gene has CDR1 LNHNV and CDR2 YYDKDF (reference sequence). V was clipped by 2 bases and J by 13 bases, with 12 bases between them. CDR3 coding DNA: TGTGCCACCAGCAGAAGCCTCGCGGAACAGTTCTTC. Translation gives CATSRSLAEQFF.

CDR3 residues: CASSYKLAGAPGTQYF. In DNA form, the CDR3 reads TGTGCCAGCAGTTACAAGCTAGCGGGAGCCCCAGGGACCCAGTACTTC. The rearrangement uses TRBV6-5 and TRBJ2-5; 10 bases agree with TRBD2. CDR3 length: 16 residues. With 2 bases clipped from V and 7 bases from J, the junction kept 10 bases outside the gene matches. Per the germline V gene, CDR1 is MNHEY and CDR2 is SVGAGI.

The chain uses TRBV2 and TRBJ2-7; tentatively, D is TRBD2 (5 bases). The germline gives CDR1 SNHLY, CDR2 FYNNEI. CDR3 size: 12 residues. Between the trimmed V and J ends, which lost 5 bases and 3 bases, there was a span of 8 bases. The CDR3 nucleotides read TGTGCCAGCAGTTCGACTATCTACGAGCAGTACTTC. It codes for CASSSTIYEQYF.

The chain has TRBV20-1 and TRBJ2-7, with D unclear. Trimming took off 3 bases at V and 5 bases at J, with 8 bases between the two ends. The CDR3 extends over 11 amino acids. Germline-derived CDR1 and CDR2 are DFQATT and SNEGSKA (reference sequence). Here the CDR3 reads CSASLVDEQYF. CDR3 DNA: TGCAGTGCTAGCCTAGTTGACGAGCAGTACTTC.

The J gene is TRBJ2-2, the V gene TRBV5-1, with D perhaps matching TRBD1 (6 bases). The CDR3 has 16 residues. The V gene's germline CDR1 is SGHRS and CDR2 YFSETQ. The V and J ends lost 0 bases and 4 bases respectively, with 13 bases between them. This CDR3 is CASSLAQGRVTGELFF. CDR3 coding DNA: TGCGCCAGCAGCTTGGCCCAGGGGCGCGTCACCGGGGAGCTGTTTTTT. The whole variable domain, filled in from reference TRBV5-1 and TRBJ2-2, reads KAGVTQTPRYLIKTRGQQVTLSCSPISGHRSVSWYQQTPGQGLQFLFEYFSETQRNKGNFPGRFSGRQFSNSRSEMNVSTLELGDSALYLCASSLAQGRVTGELFFGEGSRLTVL.

V is TRBV4-3 and J is TRBJ1-2; 11 bases map to TRBD1. V lost 1 base to trimming and J lost 7 bases; unmatched junction nucleotides: 8. Germline-derived CDR1 and CDR2 are LGHNA and YSLEER. This CDR3 spans 16 amino acids. The CDR3 DNA reads as TGCGCCAGCAGCCAAGGTTTGAGGGACAGGGGGTTTGGCTACACCTTC. Its protein is CASSQGLRDRGFGYTF.

The genes are TRBV27 and TRBJ2-3, with 11 bases fitting TRBD2. Unmatched junction bases numbered 9, after V lost 1 base and J lost 0 bases. This CDR3 comprises 19 residues. Germline V gives CDR1 MNHEY, CDR2 SMNVEV (reference sequence). The CDR3 region has the DNA TGTGCCAGCAGTTTATACGGAGTGACTAGCGGGGTTAGCACAGATACGCAGTATTTT. It translates to CASSLYGVTSGVSTDTQYF.